These 2 T cell receptor beta chains were all obtained from the same sample, sequenced in a study of shared clonotypes between healthy human individuals (dated by TCRdb to 2018 to 2021). Receptor amplification or capture employed the immunoSEQ multiplex PCR assay. What TCRdb holds here is the immuneACCESS table cut down to in-frame rearrangements. Part of the clones is not present; checked against another copy, under half of the missing clones reflect an unresolved V gene, and the others are unexplained. The sample contains 2 million to 3 million clones, more than 85% of them found a single time. Jointly, the top ten make up approximately 0.36% of the sample. Material for sequencing was naive CD4+ T cells from PBMCs. The cell subset or site label on this specimen signifies: CD45RA+ positively selected. The receptors were sampled from a man younger than 30 in good health. Some clones in this sample may be carry-over from other donors' samples.

The chain is built from TRBV6-5 and TRBJ1-6; 7 bases map to TRBD1. Germline values: CDR1 MNHEY, CDR2 SVGAGI. The J segment lost 7 bases and the V segment lost 5 bases, leaving 2 bases of the junction unmatched. This CDR3 is 13 amino acids long. CDR3 bases: TGTGCCAGCAGTCGAGGGGGCAATTCACCCCTCCACTTT. Its translation: CASSRGGNSPLHF.

The chain employs TRBV28 and TRBJ1-2, with a weak D call TRBD1 (6 bases). Trimming cost V 4 bases and J 4 bases, with 16 bases left between them. Germline lookup yields CDR1 MDHEN and CDR2 SYDVKM. This CDR3 has 15 amino acids. CDR3 residues: CASSSTGLLAYGYTF. CDR3 sequence (DNA): TGTGCCAGCAGTTCGACAGGCCTATTGGCCTATGGCTACACCTTC.